The rows below give T cell receptor beta chains drawn from one sample of a study of T cell changes during pregnancy in multiple sclerosis. The data were produced by immunoSEQ multiplex PCR, yet TCRdb's version contains in-frame clones alone and is incomplete. The table includes approximately 52,000 clones, approximately 92% detected once. The specimen comprised CD4+ T cells from peripheral blood mononuclear cells, sampled in the third trimester of pregnancy. Receptors were obtained from a female donor with multiple sclerosis, enrolled in a pregnancy study. The CDR3 runs from the conserved cysteine through the conserved F or W. D genes are given only for firm matches. Not all rows give a size; the values are once, few, many and, for expanded clones, a class.

v_gene,abundance,j_gene,d_gene,CDR3aa,CDR3nt
TRBV6-6,NA,TRBJ1-6,NA,CASSYSGGAGDSPLHF,TGTGCCAGCAGTTACTCTGGAGGAGCAGGAGATTCACCCCTCCACTTT
TRBV11-2,NA,TRBJ1-1,TRBD1,CASSLDRALEAFF,TGTGCCAGCAGCTTGGACAGGGCGCTTGAAGCTTTCTTT
TRBV11-2,NA,TRBJ2-5,NA,CASSLRLLQETQYF,TGTGCCAGCAGCTTAAGACTGCTGCAAGAGACCCAGTACTTC
TRBV6-6,NA,TRBJ2-6,NA,CASRSLSSGANVLTF,TGTGCCAGCAGATCGCTAAGCTCTGGGGCCAACGTCCTGACTTTC
TRBV27,once,TRBJ1-2,NA,CASSLLFGEDGYTF,TGTGCCAGCAGTTTACTGTTCGGGGAGGATGGCTACACCTTC
TRBV6-5,once,TRBJ1-1,NA,CASSPQRGVAFF,TGTGCCAGCAGTCCCCAACGGGGTGTAGCTTTCTTT
TRBV6-1,NA,TRBJ1-3,NA,CASTTDGNTIYF,TGTGCCAGTACGACAGATGGAAACACCATATATTTT
TRBV7-3,NA,TRBJ2-1,TRBD2,CASSPTSGRVGEQFF,TGTGCCAGCAGTCCGACTAGCGGGAGGGTCGGTGAGCAGTTCTTC
TRBV5-1,NA,TRBJ1-6,NA,CASSLAMAFNSPLHF,TGCGCCAGCAGCTTGGCCATGGCTTTCAATTCACCCCTCCACTTT
TRBV27,NA,TRBJ1-2,TRBD1,CASTSRVQGVYGYTF,TGTGCCAGCACCTCCAGAGTGCAGGGGGTTTATGGCTACACCTTC
TRBV9,NA,TRBJ1-5,TRBD1,CASSVGTGGVQPQHF,TGTGCCAGCAGCGTCGGGACAGGGGGTGTCCAGCCCCAGCATTTT
TRBV5-1,NA,TRBJ1-1,NA,CASSLSGQPNTEAFF,TGCGCCAGCAGCTTGTCTGGACAGCCGAACACTGAAGCTTTCTTT
TRBV7-2,NA,TRBJ2-5,NA,CASSPRGAETQYF,TGTGCCAGCAGCCCTCGGGGGGCAGAGACCCAGTACTTC
TRBV6-6,NA,TRBJ1-4,TRBD1,CASSDLGTGGGEKLFF,TGTGCCAGCAGTGACTTGGGGACAGGGGGCGGTGAAAAACTGTTTTTT
TRBV21-1,NA,TRBJ2-7,NA,CASSASRLAEAYEQYF,TGTGCCAGCAGCGCTTCAAGACTAGCGGAGGCCTACGAGCAGTACTTC
TRBV5-1,NA,TRBJ1-2,TRBD1,CATRTGENYGYTF,TGCGCCACCCGGACAGGAGAAAACTATGGCTACACCTTC
TRBV5-5,NA,TRBJ1-1,TRBD1,CASSLAPQGARTEAFF,TGTGCCAGCAGCTTGGCCCCCCAGGGGGCACGGACTGAAGCTTTCTTT
TRBV9,NA,TRBJ2-1,TRBD2,CASSVGLAAYNEQFF,TGTGCCAGCAGCGTAGGACTAGCGGCTTACAATGAGCAGTTCTTC
TRBV27,NA,TRBJ1-4,TRBD1,CASRTGATNEKLFF,TGTGCCAGCAGGACAGGGGCAACTAATGAAAAACTGTTTTTT
TRBV7-3,NA,TRBJ2-1,TRBD2,CASSLTRTSGYYNEQFF,TGTGCCAGCAGCTTAACCAGGACTAGCGGGTATTACAATGAGCAGTTCTTC
TRBV19,NA,TRBJ1-1,TRBD1,CASSFGQGPAEAFF,TGTGCCAGTAGCTTCGGACAGGGGCCCGCTGAAGCTTTCTTT
TRBV5-1,NA,TRBJ1-2,TRBD1,CASSLLQGNGYTF,TGCGCCAGCAGCTTGTTACAGGGGAATGGCTACACCTTC
TRBV19,NA,TRBJ2-1,TRBD2,CASSTRGGTSGRASYNEQFF,TGTGCCAGTAGTACCCGGGGAGGGACTAGCGGGAGGGCCTCCTACAATGAGCAGTTCTTC
TRBV28,NA,TRBJ1-3,TRBD1,CASALPRQGSGNTIYF,TGTGCCAGCGCCCTTCCCCGACAGGGCTCTGGAAACACCATATATTTT
TRBV18,once,TRBJ2-1,NA,CASSRGRGYNEQFF,TGTGCCAGCTCGCGGGGACGGGGGTACAATGAGCAGTTCTTC
TRBV10-1,NA,TRBJ2-1,TRBD2,CASGPGAGGSGNEQFF,TGCGCCAGTGGTCCCGGAGCGGGAGGAAGTGGGAATGAGCAGTTCTTC
TRBV6-6,NA,TRBJ1-1,NA,CASSYPGQGLNTEAFF,TGTGCCAGCAGTTACCCTGGGCAGGGTTTGAACACTGAAGCTTTCTTT
TRBV6-1,NA,TRBJ1-4,NA,CASSAGSATNEKLFF,TGTGCCAGCAGTGCAGGGTCTGCAACTAATGAAAAACTGTTTTTT
TRBV28,NA,TRBJ1-4,NA,CASRGRKREKLFF,TGTGCCAGCAGGGGGCGTAAACGCGAAAAACTGTTTTTT
TRBV7-9,once,TRBJ2-1,TRBD1,CASSRDRLSYNEQFF,TGTGCCAGCAGTAGGGACAGGCTCTCCTACAATGAGCAGTTCTTC
TRBV28,NA,TRBJ1-5,NA,CASSPNARVRGNQPQHF,TGTGCCAGCAGCCCTAACGCCAGGGTGCGGGGGAATCAGCCCCAGCATTTT
TRBV9,NA,TRBJ2-3,TRBD2,CASSVRDYPPDTQYF,TGTGCCAGCAGCGTAAGGGACTACCCCCCGGATACGCAGTATTTT
TRBV7-9,NA,TRBJ1-5,NA,CASSRNLNQPQHF,TGTGCCAGCAGCCGCAACCTAAATCAGCCCCAGCATTTT
TRBV27,NA,TRBJ2-1,TRBD1,CASSKLTGGAHSYNEQFF,TGTGCCAGCTCAAAACTCACAGGGGGCGCACACTCCTACAATGAGCAGTTCTTC
TRBV2,once,TRBJ2-5,NA,CASSEASMGGQETQYF,TGTGCCAGCAGTGAAGCCTCAATGGGGGGTCAAGAGACCCAGTACTTC
TRBV4-1,NA,TRBJ2-3,TRBD2,CASSLQRRGTSGTDTQYF,TGCGCCAGCAGCCTCCAGCGGCGGGGGACTAGCGGCACAGATACGCAGTATTTT
TRBV7-2,NA,TRBJ2-5,NA,CASSPNGSGETQYF,TGTGCCAGCAGCCCAAACGGGAGTGGGGAGACCCAGTACTTC